This T cell receptor (beta chain) was recorded in a study of breast tumors, draining lymph nodes, adjacent tissues. Study-wide points: That most tumor T cells come from lymph nodes remained unproven. Compared with lymph nodes, tumors were less diverse; compared with nontumor tissue, more. Luminal-like breast cancer showed significantly higher tumor–nontumor repertoire similarity than basal-like.

Axillary draining lymph nodes of breast cancer patients supplied the node samples. TCRdb processed the multiplex PCR reads anew with MiXCR; each CDR3 protein has one entry. The repertoire consists of 200,000 to 300,000 distinct CDR3 sequences, with 30% occurring once and the leading ten covering about 1%. Concerning this clonotype itself: Its specificity is unknown.

V was trimmed by 4 bases and J by 4 bases, leaving 13 bases between them. The CDR3 consists of 14 residues. CDR1 and CDR2 (germline): MNHEY, SMNVEV (reference sequence). This TCR was sampled from a female donor with breast cancer. Some clones in this sample may be carry-over from other donors' samples. Sequencing was carried out using axillary lymph node tissue. V gene TRBV27 combines with J gene TRBJ1-2; perhaps TRBD1 as D (6 bases). CDR3 residues: CASSYREMGYGYTF. The CDR3, as DNA: TGTGCCAGCAGTTACAGGGAAATGGGCTATGGCTACACCTTC.